The 8 T cell receptor beta chains below come from one sample, sequenced in a study of human T cells and chemical hapten exposure. Described treatment: therapeutic diphenylcyclopropenone sensitization with weekly scalp DPC. The study used a library that attached unique molecular identifiers to individual cDNA molecules. Via MiXCR, TCRdb re-called the reads, giving one row per CDR3 protein. The sample has 70 to 100 distinct CDR3 sequences. The sequencing here drew on whole blood, taken before DPC sensitization or 2, 6, or about 24 weeks after (not recorded which). These receptor sequences come from an adult with alopecia areata. Some clones in this sample may be carry-over from other donors' samples. This table probably holds off-target reads from a library built for another chain.

This chain uses TRBV9 with TRBJ2-5, with TRBD2 matching 8 bases. CDR1 is SGDLS and CDR2 is YYNGEE in the germline V gene. Trimming took 0 bases from V and 4 from J; bases not matched to a gene: 2. There are 14 residues in the CDR3. As DNA, the CDR3 is TGTGCCAGCAGCGTAGAAACTAGCGGAGAGACCCAGTACTTC. Protein product: CASSVETSGETQYF.

This chain uses TRBV7-3 with TRBJ2-2; no firm D call. The CDR3 covers 14 residues. The germline CDR1 and CDR2 sequences are SGHTA and FQGTGA. V dropped 5 bases and J dropped 3 bases, with 10 bases sitting between them. The CDR3 DNA follows: TGTGCCAGCAGCGTTGGGCTTTACACCGGGGAGCTGTTTTTT. It translates to CASSVGLYTGELFF.

The CDR3 coding sequence is TGCAGCGTTGATAGACACAACACTGAAGCTTTCTTT. Its protein is CSVDRHNTEAFF. The chain couples TRBV29-1 to TRBJ1-1, with D unresolved. CDR1 and CDR2 (germline): SQVTM, ANQGSEA. Trimming removed 3 bases from V and 2 bases from J, with 7 bases in between. This CDR3 has 12 residues.

V gene TRBV4-1 combines with J gene TRBJ2-5, with no clear D. Germline assignment: CDR1 MGHRA and CDR2 YSYEKL. The CDR3 is made up of 13 amino acids. Trimming shortened V by 2 bases and J by 2 bases, and 6 bases separated the two germline ends. CDR3 in DNA: TGCGCCAGCAGCCAACGACTTCAAGAGACCCAGTACTTC. Amino acids: CASSQRLQETQYF.

The V and J genes are TRBV3-1 and TRBJ2-7; TRBD1 might be the D (6 bases). This CDR3 spans 15 amino acids. CDR1 is LGHDT and CDR2 is YNNKEL in the germline V gene (reference sequence). The V gene lost 1 base and the J gene lost 2 bases, with 12 bases spanning the gap. CDR3 coding DNA: TGTGCCAGCAGCCAAGTAGGGAACAGGGCCTACGAGCAGTACTTC. It is translated as CASSQVGNRAYEQYF.

This chain links TRBV18 with TRBJ1-1, with unresolved D. V was trimmed by 3 bases and J by 0 bases, leaving 8 bases between them. The CDR3 runs to 14 residues. Germline assignment: CDR1 KGHSH and CDR2 LQKENI. CDR3 sequence: CASSPQGLNTEAFF. The DNA of the CDR3 is TGTGCCAGCTCACCTCAAGGGCTGAACACTGAAGCTTTCTTT.

The chain joins TRBV25-1 to TRBJ2-7, with 7 bases lining up with TRBD1. From germline, CDR1 is MGHDK and CDR2 SYGVNS. CDR3 length: 13 residues. V dropped 6 bases and J dropped 3; count of bases not matched to a gene: 5. Written as DNA, the CDR3 is TGTGCCAGCAGAGACAGGGCTGGCTACGAGCAGTACTTC. Its protein product is CASRDRAGYEQYF.

CDR3 sequence (DNA): TGTGCCAGCACCGATCTATACGAGCAGTACTTC. This encodes CASTDLYEQYF. The chain is built from TRBV28 and TRBJ2-7; no clear D gene. The CDR3 runs 11 residues. V was clipped by 7 bases and J by 4 bases, with 8 bases between them. From germline, CDR1 is MDHEN and CDR2 SYDVKM.